Listed below are T cell receptor beta chains from one sample, sequenced in a study of T cells after yellow fever vaccination. From the 5' RACE reads, TCRdb called clonotypes with MiXCR, one entry per CDR3 protein. This sample has approximately 600,000 distinct CDR3 sequences; about 12% occur once, and the top ten carry approximately 15%. Sample: PBMCs, taken on the day of the yellow fever booster vaccination. All receptors come from a man aged 25 to 45 who received the YFV17D yellow fever vaccine. CDR3s include the opening cysteine and the closing phenylalanine or tryptophan. Each record gives: J gene, D gene, clone size, V gene, CDR3 DNA, CDR3 protein. D genes are given only for firm matches. Clone size appears in some rows only: once, few, many, or a class for an expanded clone.

J gene: TRBJ2-5
D gene: -
clone size: -
V gene: TRBV7-2
CDR3 DNA: TGTGCCAGCAGCTTGGCCCCCGAACAAGAGACCCAGTACTTC
CDR3 protein: CASSLAPEQETQYF

J gene: TRBJ2-3
D gene: -
clone size: -
V gene: TRBV11-3
CDR3 DNA: TGTGCCAGCCTATCAGGGGCCACAGATACGCAGTATTTT
CDR3 protein: CASLSGATDTQYF

J gene: TRBJ2-5
D gene: TRBD2
clone size: many
V gene: TRBV7-6
CDR3 DNA: TGTGCCAGCAGTCCGGGACTAGCGGAAGAGACCCAGTACTTC
CDR3 protein: CASSPGLAEETQYF

J gene: TRBJ2-5
D gene: TRBD2
clone size: few
V gene: TRBV24-1
CDR3 DNA: TGTGCCACCAGTGATTCTATGACTAGCGGGAAGGAGACCCAGTACTTC
CDR3 protein: CATSDSMTSGKETQYF

J gene: TRBJ2-7
D gene: TRBD2
clone size: -
V gene: TRBV27
CDR3 DNA: TGTGCCAGCAGTTCGCCAGGGACTAGTCGTCCCTACGAGCAGTACTTC
CDR3 protein: CASSSPGTSRPYEQYF

J gene: TRBJ2-7
D gene: TRBD2
clone size: -
V gene: TRBV5-1
CDR3 DNA: TGCGCCAGCAGCTTGACTAGCGGGAGGGCCGGATTCCACGAGCAGTACTTC
CDR3 protein: CASSLTSGRAGFHEQYF

J gene: TRBJ1-1
D gene: -
clone size: many
V gene: TRBV12-3/TRBV12-4
CDR3 DNA: TGTGCCAGCAGTCCCCAGGCCGCAACGGACACTGAAGCTTTCTTT
CDR3 protein: CASSPQAATDTEAFF

J gene: TRBJ2-7
D gene: -
clone size: -
V gene: TRBV7-2
CDR3 DNA: TGTGCCAGCAGCTTAAATGGAGCTCGCATGTACGAGCAGTACTTC
CDR3 protein: CASSLNGARMYEQYF

J gene: TRBJ1-1
D gene: -
clone size: few
V gene: TRBV7-2
CDR3 DNA: TGTGCCAGCAGCTTAGGGAGGGGGGAGAACACTGAAGCTTTCTTT
CDR3 protein: CASSLGRGENTEAFF

J gene: TRBJ2-3
D gene: -
clone size: few
V gene: TRBV10-3
CDR3 DNA: TGTGCCATCAGTGAGGCCGGGGATACGCAGTATTTT
CDR3 protein: CAISEAGDTQYF

J gene: TRBJ2-3
D gene: TRBD2
clone size: few
V gene: TRBV7-2
CDR3 DNA: TGTGCCAGCAGCGCAGGACTAGCGGGAGGGGCAGATACGCAGTATTTT
CDR3 protein: CASSAGLAGGADTQYF

J gene: TRBJ1-6
D gene: -
clone size: few
V gene: TRBV6-5
CDR3 DNA: TGTGCCAGCAGTTACGGGGCGGTGAATTCACCCCTCCACTTT
CDR3 protein: CASSYGAVNSPLHF

J gene: TRBJ2-1
D gene: -
clone size: many
V gene: TRBV6-2/TRBV6-3
CDR3 DNA: TGTGCCAGCAGTTACGACCGAGCGCGGGTGTTCTTC
CDR3 protein: CASSYDRARVFF

J gene: TRBJ2-1
D gene: TRBD2
clone size: -
V gene: TRBV9
CDR3 DNA: TGTGCCAGCAGCGTAGTGGGGGAGGGGTTCTTCAATGAGCAGTTCTTC
CDR3 protein: CASSVVGEGFFNEQFF

J gene: TRBJ2-2
D gene: TRBD2
clone size: -
V gene: TRBV5-4
CDR3 DNA: TGTGCCAGCAGCGCGACTAGCGGGGTCTTTGGGGAGCTGTTTTTT
CDR3 protein: CASSATSGVFGELFF

J gene: TRBJ2-2
D gene: -
clone size: -
V gene: TRBV28
CDR3 DNA: TGTGCCAGCAGTATCCCGGGGACCGGGGAGCTGTTTTTT
CDR3 protein: CASSIPGTGELFF

J gene: TRBJ2-2
D gene: TRBD2
clone size: -
V gene: TRBV6-2/TRBV6-3
CDR3 DNA: TGTGCCAGCAGTTACGGGGTGGGACTAGCGGACGCGAACACCGGGGAGCTGTTTTTT
CDR3 protein: CASSYGVGLADANTGELFF

J gene: TRBJ2-6
D gene: -
clone size: -
V gene: TRBV20-1
CDR3 DNA: TGCAGTGGAGTACAGGATGGGGCCAACGTCCTGACTTTC
CDR3 protein: CSGVQDGANVLTF

J gene: TRBJ2-7
D gene: TRBD1
clone size: few
V gene: TRBV20-1
CDR3 DNA: TGCAGTGTACAGACAGGGGTTCGGTACGAGCAGTACTTC
CDR3 protein: CSVQTGVRYEQYF

J gene: TRBJ2-7
D gene: -
clone size: few
V gene: TRBV14
CDR3 DNA: TGTGCCAGCAGCCAGTCGGGAGTAAGGTTTTGGTACGAGCAGTACTTC
CDR3 protein: CASSQSGVRFWYEQYF

J gene: TRBJ2-7
D gene: TRBD1
clone size: -
V gene: TRBV20-1
CDR3 DNA: TGCAGTGCGGAGACAGGGAGCTCCTACGAGCAGTACTTC
CDR3 protein: CSAETGSSYEQYF

J gene: TRBJ1-2
D gene: TRBD1
clone size: -
V gene: TRBV29-1
CDR3 DNA: TGCAGCGTCCGGACAGGGGGCGCTTCCCTCTACTATGGCTACACCTTC
CDR3 protein: CSVRTGGASLYYGYTF

J gene: TRBJ2-3
D gene: -
clone size: once
V gene: TRBV28
CDR3 DNA: TGTGCCAGCCGTGATCCGGTGACAGATACGCAGTATTTT
CDR3 protein: CASRDPVTDTQYF

J gene: TRBJ2-1
D gene: -
clone size: -
V gene: TRBV15
CDR3 DNA: TGTGCCACCAGCAGAGCTAGCTCTCGGTATAATGAGCAGTTCTTC
CDR3 protein: CATSRASSRYNEQFF

J gene: TRBJ2-1
D gene: -
clone size: few
V gene: TRBV15
CDR3 DNA: TGTGCCACCAGCAGACAAGGAGCACTCCACAATGAGCAGTTCTTC
CDR3 protein: CATSRQGALHNEQFF

J gene: TRBJ2-5
D gene: -
clone size: few
V gene: TRBV20-1
CDR3 DNA: TGCAGTGCGAGACCAAATACGGAGACCCAGTACTTC
CDR3 protein: CSARPNTETQYF

J gene: TRBJ1-5
D gene: -
clone size: -
V gene: TRBV3-1
CDR3 DNA: TGTGCCAGCAGCCAAGGGACAGATAGCAATCAGCCCCAGCATTTT
CDR3 protein: CASSQGTDSNQPQHF

J gene: TRBJ1-5
D gene: -
clone size: few
V gene: TRBV10-3
CDR3 DNA: TGTGCCATCAGTGAACAGGTTGGCAATCAGCCCCAGCATTTT
CDR3 protein: CAISEQVGNQPQHF

J gene: TRBJ2-1
D gene: -
clone size: few
V gene: TRBV7-3
CDR3 DNA: TGTGCCAGCAGCTTCGGGTCGGGCCTGAGCAATGAGCAGTTCTTC
CDR3 protein: CASSFGSGLSNEQFF

J gene: TRBJ2-6
D gene: -
clone size: -
V gene: TRBV2
CDR3 DNA: TGTGCCAGCAGTGGAGGGTACTCTGGGGCCAACGTCCTGACTTTC
CDR3 protein: CASSGGYSGANVLTF

J gene: TRBJ2-7
D gene: -
clone size: -
V gene: TRBV19
CDR3 DNA: TGTGCCAGTAGCCAAACCGACAGACTATACGAGCAGTACTTC
CDR3 protein: CASSQTDRLYEQYF

J gene: TRBJ2-7
D gene: -
clone size: few
V gene: TRBV28
CDR3 DNA: TGTGCCAGCAGTAACCAGGGGGGAGAGCAGTACTTC
CDR3 protein: CASSNQGGEQYF